This T cell receptor (beta chain) was obtained from a study of neurological immune-mediated disorders. It was blood bank volunteers in Maryland, USA who made up the healthy controls. From 2 million PBMCs stored at -80 C, the unsorted libraries were generated. Trimming stripped 2 bases from V and 4 bases from J, with 4 bases between. Germline-derived CDR1 and CDR2 are SEHNR and FQNEAQ (reference sequence). CDR3 length equals 12 residues. This clonotype was detected many times. Its antigen remains unidentified. Study findings and constraints: Expanded clones shared no CDR3 amino acid sequences across subjects, suggesting private repertoires in all groups.

TCRdb analysed the 5' RACE reads with MiXCR anew, one entry per CDR3 protein. Among roughly 80,000 distinct CDR3 sequences, approximately 10% were seen once, and the ten largest hold around 2%. This receptor was obtained from a man aged 40-55 years in good health. The chain joins TRBV7-9 to TRBJ2-3; D is ambiguous. The source material was PBMCs. CDR3 in amino acids: CASSLMSDTQYF. CDR3 DNA: TGTGCCAGCAGCTTAATGTCAGATACGCAGTATTTT.